Reported below is one TCR beta chain. What it binds is unknown. Other DNA sequences from this sample encode an identical CDR3 as well. These donors, healthy bone marrow donors, were studied. In germline, CDR1 is SGHVS, CDR2 FNYEAQ. Trimming cost V 3 bases and J 3 bases; bases outside gene matches: 0. The CDR3 sequence is 14 residues long. The data were obtained in a study of cytomegalovirus exposure and HLA in healthy donors. The study's findings and limits: As was reported, the HLA-A and HLA-B alleles of most subjects were accurately predicted from TCR beta sequences. The study carried out a later analysis of TCR beta sequences. It associated 15,000 to 20,000 of them with specific HLA alleles at a false discovery rate of 0.05. Follow-up analysis found HLA locus-dependent TCR association rates, highest for DRB1 and lowest for HLA-C.

Both 60 Vbeta primers and 13 Jbeta primers went into the PCR. The protocol was immunoSEQ multiplex PCR, while the TCRdb copy is restricted to in-frame clones and leaves out a portion. In the table there are about 160,000 clones, roughly 80% of which are singletons. The receptor's source is a woman in her twenties or thirties in good health and CMV-seropositive. The rearrangement links TRBV7-6 to TRBJ2-3, with 10 nucleotides matching TRBD1. Sample: PBMCs. The CDR3, as DNA: TGTGCCAGCAGCTTGGGACAGGGGACAGATACGCAGTATTTT. Residues: CASSLGQGTDTQYF.